This T cell receptor beta chain was found in a study of cytomegalovirus exposure and HLA in healthy donors. The PCR used 60 Vbeta and 13 Jbeta primers. TCRdb's table, derived via immunoSEQ multiplex PCR, lists solely in-frame clones and lacks some. Here the sample spans about 180,000 clones, around 80% being singletons. Between the trimmed V and J ends, which lost 0 bases and 1 base, there was a span of 10 bases. The germline V gene has CDR1 SGHNT and CDR2 YYREEE (reference sequence). The length of the CDR3 is 15 residues. Sequenced: PBMCs. The sequence was obtained from a man between 40 and 49 years old in good health and CMV-seronegative. The genes are TRBV5-4 and TRBJ1-1; D remains ambiguous. The CDR3 here is CASSLGAGKNTEAFF. CDR3 bases: TGTGCCAGCAGCTTGGGTGCGGGGAAGAACACTGAAGCTTTCTTT.